The T cell receptor beta chain described here comes from a study of beta chain features in type 1 diabetes (dated by TCRdb to the late 2010s). The study in broad terms: Mean age, gender distribution, total cell number and subset yield were not different between patients and healthy donors. Regulatory and stem cell-like memory subsets were obtained from only 8 patients and roughly 8 healthy donors, while naive and central memory subsets were obtained from all 30 or so donors. A total of 100 million to 110 million sorted cells were examined across all samples, and a strong correlation was observed between cell number per subset and RNA yield. In the study, recently diagnosed type 1 diabetes patients and matched healthy donors were compared on the TCRB repertoires of their sorted circulating CD4+ T cell subsets.

Each donor gave one peripheral blood draw, averaging approximately 0.11 L, which was collected into heparinised tubes. Naive, central memory, regulatory and stem cell-like memory CD4+ T cells were sorted on a BD FACSAria II using a panel including CD45RO, CCR7, CD25, CD127, CD95 and CD27. All sorted populations exceeded 95% purity. PBMCs were separated immediately by Lymphoprep density gradient centrifugation and were stained directly, without being cultured. Samples were stained and sorted in pairs, with one healthy donor and one patient per experiment, so that batch effects were minimized. Note on this clone: Which antigen it targets is not known. One base away there is no much larger clone; base qualities are not given.

For this chain, trimming is 4 bases at the V end and 4 bases at the J end, and the number of junction bases without a gene match is 9. Via the germline V gene (reference sequence), CDR1 is SEHNR and CDR2 FQNEAQ. Measured from the cysteine to the phenylalanine, the CDR3 is 16 residues long. Solely the CDR3 DNA is kept, with 48 bases framed from the first base. The investigation overall reported the following: Type 1 diabetes patients showed a moderate but significant shortening of TCRB CDR3 length in all four CD4+ subsets. Because cDNA was sequenced instead of genomic DNA, highly expressing activated cells could be over-represented, though the groups showed no difference in activation or CD3 levels. Patients with type 1 diabetes made fewer insertions and deleted more nucleotides at VDJ recombination sites, implying thymic rearrangement abnormalities. Because small numbers of individuals were included in the HLA sub-analyses, any influence of HLA type on TCRB rearrangement was left unresolved. Naive, central memory and regulatory TCRB repertoires appeared to be more alike among patients than among healthy donors. PCR might favor shorter templates, but patient and control samples were amplified and corrected together, so any skew would affect both groups equally.

All of the isolated RNA was reverse transcribed with the High Capacity cDNA Reverse Transcription Kit, so expressed TCRB transcripts were sequenced. Deep immunoSEQ sequencing was applied to naive, central memory and regulatory T cell samples, giving an average of about 3.57 million total reads per sample. Sorted cells were lysed in RLT buffer, and RNA was extracted using DNase-treated RNeasy Micro or Mini kits according to cell number. To prevent cross-contamination, each cell subset was processed individually, whereas patient and healthy donor samples were processed jointly. TCRB sequences were amplified from cDNA with the immunoSEQ multiplex PCR, producing 87-bp fragments spanning the CDR3 region. The amplicons were sequenced using the Illumina HiSeq platform. Regarding the original processing steps: Synthetic template baselines were used to correct PCR bias computationally, reads within Hamming distance 2 were collapsed together, and singletons that could not be merged were discarded. Reads were aligned against IMGT so that V, D and J genes, CDR3 length and insertions or deletions at six rearrangement sites could be assigned. Clonotype counts were normalized to sorted cell number within each subset before computing true diversity and Gini coefficients with the tcR R package. The overlap coefficient, calculated on TCRB nucleotide sequences, was used to quantify repertoire sharing. Out-of-frame TCRB sequences from naive cells were analyzed as a proxy for the pre-selection repertoire. TCRdb's version of the immuneACCESS table is confined to in-frame rearrangements and falls short of the full clone set. An unresolved V gene accounts for under half of the shortfall where checked; the remainder is of unknown origin. V, J and clone size are those of that table, while D and trimming were read from the DNA. The sample table shows about 360,000 clones, and over 9.5% are seen once. The leading ten clones occupy 0.017% of the sample.

The receptor chain draws on TRBV7-9 and TRBJ2-2, and 7 junction bases match TRBD1. What was sequenced was naive CD4+ T cells from blood. Reading the label with the study, this specimen's cell subset or site is: true naive CD4+ T cells. The sequence was obtained from a man between 18 and 35 years old in good health. The DNA is TGTGCCAGCAGCTCCCCGACAGGGATAAGCACCGGGGAGCTGTTTTTT. It encodes CASSSPTGISTGELFF.